The entry below gives a single T cell receptor beta chain sequence along with its context. Its antigen is still unknown. The sample comes from a study of cytomegalovirus exposure and HLA in healthy donors. Study in general: From about 180 million T cells, an earlier analysis saw 120 million or so unique TCR beta sequences.

Whole-study results and caveats: Later analysis associated a missense DCLRE1C variant with TCR beta V- and J-gene trimming. The authors later found HLA-associated TCR beta chains more clonally expanded than equally common others. As a later analysis revealed, most CMV-associated TCR beta chains appeared HLA-restricted.

The PCR made use of 60 Vbeta and 13 Jbeta primers. Generated by immunoSEQ multiplex PCR, the TCRdb table keeps only in-frame clones and is missing some. The sample has approximately 120,000 clones; 75% to 90% are singletons. The CDR3 totals 15 residues. The germline CDR1 and CDR2 sequences are ENHRY and SYGVKD. V trimming: 0 bases; J trimming: 5 bases; junction bases outside the gene matches: 3. The rearrangement links TRBV10-3 to TRBJ2-7, with 11 bases that match TRBD2. The TCR sequence derives from a man younger than 35 in good health and CMV-seropositive. Sequenced: PBMCs. In DNA form, the CDR3 reads TGTGCCATCAGTGAGTCCCTAGCGGGGGGCCACGAGCAGTACTTC. Translation gives CAISESLAGGHEQYF.